Below are 17 T cell receptor beta chains sequenced from a single sample in a study of blood T cell repertoires in COVID-19. The protocol was immunoSEQ multiplex PCR, while the TCRdb copy is restricted to in-frame clones and leaves out a portion. Of fewer than 450,000 clones in the sample, around 91% are singletons; the top ten hold about 3.5%. Input material: peripheral blood. Receptors were obtained from a woman between 18 and 29 years old who had recovered from COVID-19.

The rearrangement uses TRBV6-2 or TRBV6-3 and TRBJ2-1; tentative D call: TRBD2 (6 bases). With 4 bases removed from V and 9 bases from J, the gap between germline ends came to 13 bases. This CDR3 has 13 residues. Germline CDR1 is MNHEY and CDR2 is SVGEGT. The CDR3 bases are TGTGCCAGCAGTTCTCTAGCGAAGGGTGAGCAGTTCTTC. Translated, it gives CASSSLAKGEQFF.

The chain uses TRBV5-8 and TRBJ2-2; TRBD2 matches at 11 bases. Germline V lookup: CDR1 SGHTS, CDR2 YDEGEE. V shed 0 bases, J shed 5 bases, and the junction held 3 bases outside the gene matches. CDR3 length: 16 amino acids. CDR3 nucleotide sequence: TGTGCCAGCAGCTTGGAACTAGCGGGAGTTACCGGGGAGCTGTTTTTT. Translating it yields CASSLELAGVTGELFF. Drawing the rest from reference TRBV5-8 and TRBJ2-2, the complete variable domain is EAGVTQSPTHLIKTRGQQATLRCSPISGHTSVYWYQQALGLGLQFLLWYDEGEERNRGNFPPRFSGRQFPNYSSELNVNALELEDSALYLCASSLELAGVTGELFFGEGSRLTVL.

The CDR3 DNA is TGTGCCAGCAGTTACTCTTTCAGGGGCGACTATGGCTACACCTTC. Translation: CASSYSFRGDYGYTF. The V call is TRBV6-5, the J call TRBJ1-2; D is perhaps TRBD1 (6 bases). V gave up 0 bases and J gave up 3 bases, with 11 bases separating them. This CDR3 comprises 15 residues. CDR1 is MNHEY, CDR2 SVGAGI, per germline.

This clone was observed a handful of times. V gene TRBV13 combines with J gene TRBJ2-1; 8 nucleotides match TRBD2. V gave up 0 bases and J gave up 6 bases; unmatched junction bases: 7. Germline values: CDR1 PRHDT, CDR2 FYEKMQ (reference sequence). The CDR3 is 16 residues long. CDR3: CASSLGGGGRSNEQFF. Written as DNA, the CDR3 is TGTGCCAGCAGCTTAGGGGGTGGCGGGAGGAGCAATGAGCAGTTCTTC.

This sequence joins TRBV7-2 and TRBJ2-1; 9 bases line up with TRBD2. V shed 5 bases, J shed 9 bases, and the junction held 11 bases outside the gene matches. CDR1 is SGHTA and CDR2 is FQGNSA in the germline V gene. The CDR3 covers 15 residues. CDR3 coding DNA: TGTGCCAGCAGCGCTTGGTTAGCGGGAGTCGGTGAGCAGTTCTTC. Translated: CASSAWLAGVGEQFF.

V and J are TRBV3-1 (or the pseudogene TRBV3-2) and TRBJ2-2, with a tentative D call TRBD2 (5 bases). The germline V gene encodes CDR1 LGHDT and CDR2 YNNKEL (reference sequence). CDR3 size: 18 residues. The germline V and J ends were trimmed by 4 bases and 4 bases, with 22 bases remaining between them. The CDR3 loop is CASSLRYGSTGSTGELFF. The CDR3 region has the DNA TGTGCCAGCAGCCTAAGATACGGTTCTACGGGAAGCACCGGGGAGCTGTTTTTT.

This clone has only a few counts. The chain uses TRBV7-9 and TRBJ1-2; D possibly corresponds to TRBD1 (5 bases). Germline values: CDR1 SEHNR, CDR2 FQNEAQ (reference sequence). V was clipped by 4 bases and J by 5 bases, with 17 bases between them. This CDR3 has 15 amino acids. CDR3 sequence reads: CASSYGADHLYGYTF. Written as DNA, the CDR3 is TGTGCCAGCAGCTATGGGGCGGACCACCTTTATGGCTACACCTTC. Filled out from reference TRBV7-9 and TRBJ1-2, the complete variable domain reads DTGVSQNPRHKITKRGQNVTFRCDPISEHNRLYWYRQTLGQGPEFLTYFQNEAQLEKSRLLSDRFSAERPKGSFSTLEIQRTEQGDSAMYLCASSYGADHLYGYTFGSGTRLTVV.

The V gene is TRBV6-2 or TRBV6-3, the J gene TRBJ2-4; 11 bases align to TRBD2. The CDR3 runs to 18 residues. The trim removed 5 bases at V and 0 bases at J, leaving 9 bases unmatched. Germline CDR1 reads MNHEY; CDR2 reads SVGEGT. The CDR3, as DNA: TGTGCCAGCAGTCGTCAACTAGCGGGAGTGCTAGCCAAAAACATTCAGTACTTC. It encodes CASSRQLAGVLAKNIQYF.

This clone appeared once. V gene TRBV20-1 combines with J gene TRBJ1-3; D is unresolved. The CDR3 runs to 11 residues. V lost 0 bases to trimming and J lost 7 bases, with 4 bases between them. In germline, CDR1 is DFQATT, CDR2 SNEGSKA (reference sequence). The CDR3 sequence: CSARDRNTIYF. The CDR3 bases are TGCAGTGCTAGAGATCGGAACACCATATATTTT.

For the CDR3, the DNA is TGTGCCAGCTCACGTGGGGGGGACTACGAGCAGTACGTC. Translating it yields CASSRGGDYEQYV. V gene TRBV18 combines with J gene TRBJ2-7, with 7 positions matching TRBD2. This CDR3 has 13 amino acids. Germline lookup yields CDR1 KGHSH and CDR2 LQKENI. J gave up 3 bases and V 4 bases, and 3 bases lay outside the gene matches.

V is TRBV27 and J is TRBJ1-5; D is unresolved. Germline CDR1 and CDR2: MNHEY and SMNVEV (reference sequence). Trimming pared 0 bases from V and 5 bases from J, leaving 14 bases between. CDR3 length equals 16 residues. CDR3 amino acids: CASSLSPTGGYQPQHF. The CDR3 nucleotides are TGTGCCAGCAGTTTATCCCCGACGGGAGGTTATCAGCCCCAGCATTTT.

This CDR3 reads CASSLVSGYEQYV. The CDR3 coding sequence is TGTGCCAGCAGCTTGGTCAGCGGCTACGAGCAGTACGTC. The chain joins TRBV5-6 to TRBJ2-7; D possibly corresponds to TRBD2 (5 bases). The CDR3 runs 13 residues. V shed 0 bases and J shed 3 bases, with 7 bases lying between them. CDR1 is SGHDT, CDR2 YYEEEE, per germline.

V is TRBV5-1 and J is TRBJ1-1; TRBD1 might be the D (6 bases). This CDR3 contains 13 residues. The germline gives CDR1 SGHRS, CDR2 YFSETQ. V was pared by 0 bases and J by 9 bases, with 12 bases between. The CDR3 is CASSLGQETQAFF. Written as DNA, the CDR3 is TGCGCCAGCAGCTTGGGACAGGAAACCCAAGCTTTCTTT.

The chain is built from TRBV19 and TRBJ1-2, with D tentatively TRBD1 (6 bases). Germline V gene sequence: CDR1 LNHDA, CDR2 SQIVND (reference sequence). V shed 3 bases and J shed 0 bases, with 11 bases lying between them. The CDR3 runs 15 residues. The CDR3 sequence is CASSIRGPPNYGYTF. The CDR3 DNA reads as TGTGCCAGTAGTATCAGGGGCCCCCCTAACTATGGCTACACCTTC.

The chain carries TRBV11-2 and TRBJ2-1; TRBD2 is a possible D gene (5 bases). Trimming removed 5 bases from V and 8 bases from J, with 22 bases in between. The CDR3 has 16 amino acids. Germline V gives CDR1 SGHAT, CDR2 FQNNGV. Written as DNA, the CDR3 is TGTGCCAGCAGCCAATCCTATGGACTCGAGAAGTATGAGCAGTTCTTC. It translates to CASSQSYGLEKYEQFF.

The table lists this clone with a count of one. V and J are TRBV7-9 and TRBJ1-5, with 7 nucleotides matching TRBD1. The trim removed 5 bases at V and 4 bases at J, leaving 5 bases unmatched. The CDR3 loop spans 14 amino acids. Germline V CDR1 and CDR2: SEHNR, FQNEAQ (reference sequence). The CDR3 bases are TGTGCCAGCAGCGCAGGGACAGCGAATCAGCCCCAGCATTTT. Its translation: CASSAGTANQPQHF.

CDR3 sequence reads: CASSLAGGYGYTF. CDR3 in DNA: TGTGCCAGCAGCTTAGCAGGGGGCTATGGCTACACCTTC. The gene calls are TRBV11-3 and TRBJ1-2; TRBD1 matches at 7 bases. Per germline, CDR1 SGHNT and CDR2 YENEEA. The CDR3 runs to 13 residues. V was clipped by 1 base and J by 4 bases; unmatched bases: 0.